These T cell receptor beta chains were read from a single sample in a study of cytomegalovirus exposure and HLA in healthy donors. Using immunoSEQ multiplex PCR, the repertoire was profiled, and TCRdb retains in-frame clones only, with some absent. The repertoire table contains more than 45,000 clones. Sample: PBMCs. The receptors originated from a woman aged 40 to 50 in good health and CMV-seronegative. CDR3s include the opening cysteine and the closing phenylalanine or tryptophan.

j_gene	v_gene	CDR3aa
TRBJ1-6	TRBV4-2	CASSQPDTGGSPLHF
TRBJ1-4	TRBV18	CASSPPGGGNEKLFF
TRBJ1-6	TRBV9	CASSVDRVVNSPLHF
TRBJ1-2	TRBV6-5	CASSYSLAGNYGYTF
TRBJ2-3	TRBV6-1	CASSELAGAPGHATQYF
TRBJ2-1	TRBV5-1	CASSKTSGRLDEQFF
TRBJ2-1	TRBV19	CASSIWGSLTYNEQFF
TRBJ1-1	TRBV5-1	CASSLAGDYTEAFF
TRBJ1-3	TRBV7-2	CASRPGSSGNTIYF
TRBJ1-2	TRBV7-2	CASSLAAQGYGYTF
TRBJ2-7	TRBV19	CASSHGSRGEQYF
TRBJ1-6	TRBV19	CASRTGTGVSPLHF
TRBJ1-1	TRBV30	CAWSEQGITEAFF
TRBJ1-1	TRBV7-9	CASSLGVGRDQNTEAFF
TRBJ2-1	TRBV5-1	CASTQLPGTSGRKNEQFF
TRBJ2-7	TRBV11-3	CASSMGQNSYEQYF
TRBJ1-1	TRBV5-3	CARSSGQPTNTEAFF